This T cell receptor beta chain was sequenced during a study of T cell responses to AZD1222 COVID-19 vaccine. Findings of the study overall: The breadth and depth of Spike-specific TCRs increased once two AZD1222 doses had been given. Mapped onto spike, vaccine-associated CD4 TCRs spanned it and were dominant at 160-218 and 743-854. Repertoires were obtained only post-peak T cell response. In a largely white British group with more females than males, clonal diversity was possibly underestimated.

On this clone itself: The antigen remains undetermined.

The table came from immunoSEQ multiplex PCR; TCRdb's copy has only in-frame clones and leaves some out. Here the sample spans under 80,000 clones, about 85% being singletons. This CDR3 spans 13 amino acids. The V gene lost 4 bases and the J gene lost 7 bases, with 12 bases spanning the gap. Germline V lookup: CDR1 SGHRS, CDR2 YFSETQ. The TCR originated in an adult who received the AZD1222 COVID-19 vaccine. The source was peripheral blood, collected 28 days after the second AZD1222 dose. This rearrangement joins TRBV5-1 to TRBJ2-1, with a possible D match to TRBD2 (6 bases). CDR3 coding DNA: TGCGCCAGCAGCGTGACTAGGACGAATGAGCAGTTCTTC. It codes for CASSVTRTNEQFF.